This T cell receptor (beta chain) was captured by sequencing in a study of blood T cells in healthy people across ages. Germline lookup yields CDR1 KGHDR and CDR2 SFDVKD. V lost 5 bases, J lost 0 bases, and 16 bases lay in between. This CDR3 is built from 17 residues. A sample-barcoded 5' primer and a J-beta primer mix were used in a second PCR of roughly 7 to 11 cycles. TCRdb processed the 5' RACE reads anew with MiXCR; each CDR3 protein has one entry. The sample has 1.6 million or so distinct CDR3 sequences, roughly a third seen once. Donation came from healthy Caucasian individuals in Russia who were aged about 6 to 95. This clonotype came up many times.

The chain joins TRBV24-1 to TRBJ2-4; weak D call: TRBD2 (5 bases). This clonotype originated in a woman between 25 and 40 years old in good health. Sequencing was performed on blood. CDR3 nucleotides: TGTGCCACCAGTGCCCCCCGGAGGACCGTAGCCAAAAACATTCAGTACTTC. Its protein is CATSAPRRTVAKNIQYF.